Shown below are 12 T cell receptor beta chains from a single sample sequenced in a study of blood T cell repertoires in COVID-19. Profiling relied on immunoSEQ multiplex PCR, and the TCRdb table lists in-frame clones only, not all of them. The data contain roughly 200,000 clones, less than 90% of them singletons. Sample: PBMCs or T cells enriched from blood (not recorded which). Every receptor here comes from a woman in her 30s who had been exposed to COVID-19.

This chain links TRBV9 with TRBJ2-3, with D unclear. This CDR3 has 12 residues. V lost 4 bases to trimming and J lost 1 base, with 4 bases between them. The germline V gene encodes CDR1 SGDLS and CDR2 YYNGEE. CDR3 nucleotides: TGTGCCAGCAGCCAGGGCACAGATACGCAGTATTTT. This translates into CASSQGTDTQYF. Together with reference TRBV9 and TRBJ2-3, the CDR3 gives the full variable domain: DSGVTQTPKHLITATGQRVTLRCSPRSGDLSVYWYQQSLDQGLQFLIQYYNGEERAKGNILERFSAQQFPDLHSELNLSSLELGDSALYFCASSQGTDTQYFGPGTRLTVL.

The chain couples TRBV1 to TRBJ2-3; the table's D call, TRBD2, was not checked against the DNA. TRBV1 is assigned pseudogene status. The CDR3 is 18 residues long. The CDR3 spells CTSSQSVPQRGGLDTQYF. CDR3 sequence (DNA): TGCACCAGCAGCCAATCGGTTCCCCAGCGGGGGGGCCTGGATACGCAGTATTTT.

The rearrangement uses TRBV6-1 and TRBJ1-2; the match to TRBD1 covers 8 bases. The junction had 3 bases not matched to a gene; V was cut back by 3 bases and J by 6 bases. CDR3 length: 13 residues. Germline V gene sequence: CDR1 MNHNS, CDR2 SASEGT. The CDR3 sequence: CASSDNRGNGYTF. DNA for the CDR3: TGTGCCAGCAGTGATAACAGGGGGAATGGCTACACCTTC.

The chain is built from TRBV21-1 and TRBJ1-2; the table's D call, TRBD1, was not checked against the DNA. TRBV21-1 is listed as a pseudogene. The CDR3 has 15 residues. The CDR3 spells CASSSPGHSPYGYTF. As DNA, the CDR3 is TGTGCCAGCAGCAGCCCAGGGCACAGCCCCTATGGCTACACCTTC.

The CDR3 protein is CASSESDLISYEQYF. In DNA, the CDR3 is TGTGCCAGCAGTGAATCGGACTTGATATCCTACGAGCAGTACTTC. This rearrangement joins TRBV6-1 to TRBJ2-7; D may be TRBD2 (5 bases). The CDR3 runs 15 residues. Germline lookup yields CDR1 MNHNS and CDR2 SASEGT. V lost 2 bases, J lost 1 base, and 12 bases lay in between.

V usage is TRBV9 and J usage is TRBJ2-2, with D tentatively TRBD2 (6 bases). V was pared by 4 bases and J by 13 bases, with 11 bases between. CDR1 is SGDLS and CDR2 is YYNGEE in the germline V gene. The CDR3 runs 11 residues. CDR3 residues: CASSSGDGLFF. The DNA of the CDR3 is TGTGCCAGCAGCTCGGGGGACGGGCTGTTTTTT.

V usage is TRBV7-6 and J usage is TRBJ1-3; 7 bases are a match to TRBD1. In germline, CDR1 is SGHVS, CDR2 FNYEAQ. The CDR3 has 18 amino acids. The ends lost 0 bases at V and 0 bases at J; junction bases unmatched: 8. CDR3 in amino acids: CASSLAGQGVSSGNTIYF. The CDR3 coding sequence is TGTGCCAGCAGCTTAGCGGGGCAGGGGGTTTCCTCTGGAAACACCATATATTTT.

The chain combines TRBV30 with TRBJ1-5, with D possibly being TRBD1 (6 bases). This CDR3 spans 14 amino acids. Trimming cost V 5 bases and J 0 bases, with 11 bases left between them. Germline V CDR1 and CDR2: GTSNPN, SVGIG (reference sequence). This CDR3 reads CAWADSLSNQPQHF. The DNA for the CDR3 is TGTGCCTGGGCGGACAGTCTTAGCAATCAGCCCCAGCATTTT.

The sample holds a few counts of this clone. V is TRBV5-1 and J is TRBJ1-5, with no clear D. V dropped 1 base and J dropped 3 bases, with 14 bases sitting between them. CDR1 and CDR2 from the germline V gene are SGHRS and YFSETQ. The CDR3 is 16 residues long. CDR3 bases: TGCGCCAGCAGCTTGTCCGGGGTAGAATCCAATCAGCCCCAGCATTTT. This translates into CASSLSGVESNQPQHF.

This chain connects TRBV7-9 to TRBJ1-1, with 8 nucleotides matching TRBD1. The V and J ends lost 1 base and 5 bases, in that order; junction bases with no gene match: 6. This CDR3 comprises 15 residues. The germline V gene has CDR1 SEHNR and CDR2 FQNEAQ (reference sequence). CDR3 nucleotide sequence: TGTGCCAGCAGCTTAGTCCAGGGGGCTGGTACTGAAGCTTTCTTT. Translated: CASSLVQGAGTEAFF.

The gene calls are TRBV28 and TRBJ2-6, with D unresolved. There are 14 residues in the CDR3. V lost 4 bases and J 2 bases, leaving 6 bases between the germline ends. Germline-derived CDR1 and CDR2 are MDHEN and SYDVKM. The CDR3 reads CASSSGTGANVLTF. CDR3 nucleotide sequence: TGTGCCAGCAGTTCGGGTACTGGGGCCAACGTCCTGACTTTC.

The rearrangement links TRBV2 to TRBJ1-1; weak D call: TRBD1 (5 bases). V lost 0 bases, J lost 7 bases, and 18 bases lay in between. CDR1 SNHLY and CDR2 FYNNEI come from the germline V gene. This CDR3 is 16 amino acids long. In DNA, the CDR3 is TGTGCCAGCAGTGAAGCGACAGTGCTGGTCGGTAGTGAAGCTTTCTTT. Translating gives CASSEATVLVGSEAFF. The full variable domain, completed using reference TRBV2 and TRBJ1-1, is EPEVTQTPSHQVTQMGQEVILRCVPISNHLYFYWYRQILGQKVEFLVSFYNNEISEKSEIFDDQFSVERPDGSNFTLKIRSTKLEDSAMYFCASSEATVLVGSEAFFGQGTRLTVV.